What follows is one TCR beta chain and its context. Its antigen remains unknown. This sample is part of a study of cytomegalovirus exposure and HLA in healthy donors. General observations from the study: V- and J-gene trimming of TCR beta was linked (in a later analysis) to a missense DCLRE1C variant. Cytomegalovirus-associated status was assigned to about 180 TCR beta chains. Later on, analysis showed that most CMV-associated TCR beta chains appeared to be HLA-restricted.

This CDR3 has 14 residues. CDR1 and CDR2 (germline): SGHRS, YFSETQ. V was clipped by 1 base and J by 2 bases; unmatched bases: 0. The PCR was carried out with 60 Vbeta primers and 13 Jbeta primers. Assay: immunoSEQ multiplex PCR; the TCRdb copy retains only in-frame clones and omits some. This table holds 34,000 or so clones. The clonotype was recovered from a woman aged 40 to 50 in good health and CMV-seropositive. The V and J genes are TRBV5-1 and TRBJ1-5; 7 bases are a match to TRBD1. Input material: PBMCs. CDR3 sequence: CASSLTGGNQPQHF. Here the CDR3 DNA reads TGCGCCAGCAGCTTGACAGGGGGCAATCAGCCCCAGCATTTT.